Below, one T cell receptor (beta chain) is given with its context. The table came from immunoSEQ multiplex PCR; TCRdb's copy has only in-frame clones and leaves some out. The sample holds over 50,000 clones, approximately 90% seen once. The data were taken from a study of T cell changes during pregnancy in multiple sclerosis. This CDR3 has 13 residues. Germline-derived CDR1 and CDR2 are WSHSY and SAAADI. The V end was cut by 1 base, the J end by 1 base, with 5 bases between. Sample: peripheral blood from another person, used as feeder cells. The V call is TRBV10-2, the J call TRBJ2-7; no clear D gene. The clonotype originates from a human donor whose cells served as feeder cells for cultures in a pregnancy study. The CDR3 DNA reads TGCGCCAGCAGTGAGTACAAGTCCTACGAGCAGTACTTC. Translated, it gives CASSEYKSYEQYF.